What follows are 6 T cell receptor beta chains derived from one specimen sequenced in a study of T cell responses to AZD1222 COVID-19 vaccine. Some clones are missing from TCRdb's copy, which holds only in-frame ones; the method was immunoSEQ multiplex PCR. The sample includes roughly 130,000 clones, about 93% of them seen just once. The sequencing used peripheral blood, collected on day 0 of AZD1222 vaccination. All receptors derive from an adult in good health.

This chain links TRBV2 with TRBJ1-1; the D gene is possibly TRBD1 (5 bases). This CDR3 spans 13 amino acids. V was cut by 6 bases and J by 1 base, with 9 bases left in between. CDR1 is SNHLY, CDR2 FYNNEI, per germline. The CDR3 loop reads CASRETGNTEAFF. In DNA, the CDR3 is TGTGCCAGCAGAGAAACAGGGAACACTGAAGCTTTCTTT.

The chain is built from TRBV11-3 and TRBJ2-1; D is possibly TRBD2 (6 bases). The CDR3 is 15 amino acids. Trimming removed 5 bases at V and 7 bases at J, with 18 bases between. Germline loops: CDR1 SGHNT, CDR2 YENEEA. The CDR3 nucleotides read TGTGCCAGCAGCCGAGGCCTGCGGGAACGTAATGAGCAGTTCTTC. Encoded protein: CASSRGLRERNEQFF. The full variable domain, rest sourced from reference TRBV11-3 and TRBJ2-1, is EAGVVQSPRYKIIEKKQPVAFWCNPISGHNTLYWYLQNLGQGPELLIRYENEEAVDDSQLPKDRFSAERLKGVDSTLKIQPAELGDSAVYLCASSRGLRERNEQFFGPGTRLTVL.

The chain links TRBV19 to TRBJ2-1; 12 bases map to TRBD2. The germline gives CDR1 LNHDA, CDR2 SQIVND (reference sequence). This CDR3 has 16 amino acids. Trimming cost V 5 bases and J 1 base; bases outside gene matches: 3. In nucleotides, the CDR3 is TGTGCCAGTAGTCTAGCGGGAGGGATTTCCTACAATGAGCAGTTCTTC. Protein sequence: CASSLAGGISYNEQFF.

This rearrangement joins TRBV5-1 to TRBJ1-6, with a possible D match to TRBD1 (6 bases). This CDR3 region has 16 residues. The V end was cut by 4 bases, the J end by 14 bases, with 25 bases between. Looked up from germline, CDR1 is SGHRS and CDR2 is YFSETQ. For the CDR3, the DNA is TGCGCCAGCAGCCCCACAACTACCGGGACAAAATTGTCCCTCCACTTT. This encodes CASSPTTTGTKLSLHF.

The V gene is TRBV3-1 (or the pseudogene TRBV3-2), the J gene TRBJ2-1; TRBD2 aligns across 12 bases. The CDR3 spans 17 residues. The ends lost 1 base at V and 12 bases at J; junction bases unmatched: 13. Germline V gene lookup returns CDR1 LGHDT and CDR2 YNNKEL (reference sequence). CDR3 amino acids: CASSQGATSGRMLGQFF. The CDR3, as DNA: TGTGCCAGCAGCCAAGGCGCTACTAGCGGGAGGATGTTGGGGCAGTTCTTC.

The V gene is TRBV28, the J gene TRBJ1-6; 11 bases fit TRBD1. Germline trimming cut 5 bases from V and 13 bases from J; bases unmatched to any gene: 16. Germline CDR1 and CDR2: MDHEN and SYDVKM. There are 17 residues in the CDR3. CDR3 protein: CASSPGTGGGRGWPLHF. In DNA form, the CDR3 reads TGTGCCAGCAGTCCTGGGACAGGGGGAGGGCGAGGGTGGCCCCTCCACTTT.